This T cell receptor beta chain was found in a study of technical replicates of blood from a handful of donors (dated by TCRdb to 2016 to 2017). Trimming leaves V shorter by 10 bases and J shorter by 3 bases, with the junction holding 8 bases beyond the gene matches. According to the germline V gene (reference sequence), CDR1 reads SEHNR and CDR2 reads FQNEAQ. The CDR3 spans 14 residues, from the cysteine through the phenylalanine. The read is trimmed to its CDR3 DNA, 42 bases read in frame from base 1. A note on this clone: The antigen this receptor binds is unknown. No quality values exist for individual bases; no much larger clone is one base distant.

Library preparation was by the immunoSEQ multiplex PCR assay. Held by TCRdb, this immuneACCESS table contains in-frame sequences only and omits some clones. Under half of the omission traces to an unresolved V gene where checked; the cause of the rest is unknown. This sample holds 95,000 to 100,000 clones; 95% were observed only once. The leading ten clones occupy 0.23% of the sample. The TCR was taken from a human donor in good health. The sequenced material came from T cells isolated from PBMCs. This chain joins TRBV7-9 to TRBJ2-2; TRBD1 lines up with 7 middle nucleotides. The CDR3 sequence is CATSFTGDTGELFF. The bases are TGTGCCACTAGTTTCACAGGGGACACCGGGGAGCTGTTTTTT.